The source of this T cell receptor (beta chain) is a study of blood T cell repertoires in COVID-19. In the study overall: Acute-phase and convalescent COVID-19 samples originated in the United States, Italy and Spain. Sources were T cells, B-cell-depleted T cells, or PBMCs; the material itself was cDNA or gDNA.

CDR1 SEHNR and CDR2 FQNEAQ come from the germline V gene (reference sequence). The J segment lost 4 bases and the V segment lost 3 bases, leaving 8 bases of the junction unmatched. The CDR3 length is 16 residues. Authors' analysis steps: Amplification of reference gene primers provided the estimated nucleated cell counts. The data were produced by immunoSEQ multiplex PCR, yet TCRdb's version contains in-frame clones alone and is incomplete. V and J calls and clone size are given by that table; D and trimming were obtained from the DNA. The sample has more than 55,000 clones, over 90% seen once. The specimen was peripheral blood. This receptor was identified in a man aged 45-65 years with active COVID-19. The rearrangement uses TRBV7-9 and TRBJ2-3; 9 bases map to TRBD2. CDR3 amino acids: CASSLRGGLVADTQYF. The DNA of the CDR3 is TGTGCCAGCAGCTTGCGGGGGGGCTTAGTCGCAGATACGCAGTATTTT.